The source of this T cell receptor beta chain is a study of blood T cell repertoires in COVID-19. Profiling relied on immunoSEQ multiplex PCR, and the TCRdb table lists in-frame clones only, not all of them. This repertoire shows some 670,000 clones, around 90% found once; its top ten account for over 0.2%. This CDR3 has 14 amino acids. CDR1 is GTSNPN, CDR2 SVGIG, per germline (reference sequence). With 7 bases clipped from V and 0 bases from J, the junction kept 8 bases outside the gene matches. This clonotype was obtained from a woman younger than 35 with acute or convalescent COVID-19. The chain carries TRBV30 and TRBJ1-1, with 7 bases identical to TRBD1. Sequencing was performed on peripheral blood. CDR3 sequence: CASQPGQMNTEAFF. The CDR3 bases are TGTGCCTCTCAACCGGGACAGATGAACACTGAAGCTTTCTTT.